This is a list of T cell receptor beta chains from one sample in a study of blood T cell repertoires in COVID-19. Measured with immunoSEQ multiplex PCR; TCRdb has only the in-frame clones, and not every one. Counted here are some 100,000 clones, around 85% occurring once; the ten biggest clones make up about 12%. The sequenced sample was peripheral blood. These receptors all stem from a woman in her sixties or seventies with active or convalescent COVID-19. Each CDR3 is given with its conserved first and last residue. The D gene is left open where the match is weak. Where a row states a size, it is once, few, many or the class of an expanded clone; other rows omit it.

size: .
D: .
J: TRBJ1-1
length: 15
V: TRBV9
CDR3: CASSAQGTSDTEAFF

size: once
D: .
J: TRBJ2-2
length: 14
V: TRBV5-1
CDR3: CASSLAYVTGELFF

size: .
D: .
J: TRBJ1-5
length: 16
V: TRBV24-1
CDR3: CATSDNRVWDNQPQHF

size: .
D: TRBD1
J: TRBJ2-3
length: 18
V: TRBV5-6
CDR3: CASSLPTGSVFPTDTQYF

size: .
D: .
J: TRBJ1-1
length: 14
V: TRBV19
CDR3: CASSIPRAFPEAFF

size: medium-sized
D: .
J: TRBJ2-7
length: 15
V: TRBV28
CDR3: CASRSMFPLTYEQYF

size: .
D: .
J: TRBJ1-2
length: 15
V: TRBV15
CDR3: CATSRVFSGAHGYTF

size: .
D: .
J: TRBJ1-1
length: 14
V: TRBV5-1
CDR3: CASSHFGEGTEAFF

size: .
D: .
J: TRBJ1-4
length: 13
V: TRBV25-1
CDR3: CASSGFPGQKLFF

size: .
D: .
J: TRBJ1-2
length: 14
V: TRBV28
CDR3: CASSLTGGYRGYTF

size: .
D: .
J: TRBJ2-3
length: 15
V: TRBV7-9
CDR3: CASSPYLTGGDTQYF

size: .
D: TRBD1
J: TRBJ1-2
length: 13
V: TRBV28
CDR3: CASSFGDRESYTF

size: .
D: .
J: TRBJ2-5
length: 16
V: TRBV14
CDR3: CASTERDTPKRETQYF

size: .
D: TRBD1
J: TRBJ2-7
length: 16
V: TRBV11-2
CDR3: CASSSRWGTGAYEQYF

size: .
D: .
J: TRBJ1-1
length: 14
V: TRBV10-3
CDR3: CAISKAGTLTEAFF

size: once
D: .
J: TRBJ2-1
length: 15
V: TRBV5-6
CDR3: CASSLFWTEENEQFF

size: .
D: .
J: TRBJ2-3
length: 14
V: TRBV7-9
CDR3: CASSGTGSTDTQYF

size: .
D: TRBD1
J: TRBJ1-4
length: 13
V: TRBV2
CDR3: CASTGQGDEKLFF

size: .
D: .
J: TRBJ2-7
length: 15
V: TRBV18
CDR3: CASSPDLPISYEQYF

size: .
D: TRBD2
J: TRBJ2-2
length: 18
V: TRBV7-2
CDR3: CASSLAGSGGRYTGELFF

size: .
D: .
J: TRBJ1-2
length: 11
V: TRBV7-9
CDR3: CASSLSSGYTF

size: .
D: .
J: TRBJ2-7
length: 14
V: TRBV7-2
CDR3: CASSLFLVSYEQYF

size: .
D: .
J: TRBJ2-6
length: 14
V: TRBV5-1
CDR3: CASSFLTGANVLTF

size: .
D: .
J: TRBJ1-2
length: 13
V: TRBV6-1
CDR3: CASSERRGDGYTF

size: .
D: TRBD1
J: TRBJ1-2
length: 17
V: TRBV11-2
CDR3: CASSSIGQGPARNGYTF

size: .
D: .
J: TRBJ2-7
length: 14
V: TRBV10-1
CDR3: CASSEIAQGGEQYF